Here is one T cell receptor (beta chain) with its context. This sample is part of a study of blood T cell repertoires in COVID-19. At the level of the study: From the United States, Italy and Spain came samples of acute and convalescent COVID-19. Sources were T cells, B-cell-depleted T cells, or PBMCs; the material itself was cDNA or gDNA.

Source study methods: The authors estimated nucleated cell counts from reference gene primer amplification. Sequenced by immunoSEQ multiplex PCR; TCRdb stores in-frame clones only, minus some. That table gives V, J and clone size, and the DNA gave D and trimming. The table records about 15,000 clones, about 89% of them present only once. V was trimmed by 0 bases and J by 5 bases, leaving 13 bases between them. Looked up from germline, CDR1 is MNHEY and CDR2 is SVGAGI. The CDR3 has 16 residues. The sequenced sample was peripheral blood. The sequence was collected from a human donor in a cohort sampled during active COVID-19. This rearrangement joins TRBV6-5 to TRBJ2-2, with D tentatively TRBD2 (6 bases). The CDR3 reads CASSYSRDGGTGELFF. The CDR3 coding sequence is TGTGCCAGCAGTTACTCCCGCGACGGGGGAACCGGGGAGCTGTTTTTT.